This is a list of T cell receptor beta chains from one sample in a study of CD8 T cells in ankylosing spondylitis. Each CDR3 protein is one row after TCRdb ran MiXCR on the 5' RACE reads. The data contain about 130,000 distinct CDR3 sequences, 17% of them singletons. Sequencing was carried out using blood, either unsorted or a sorted T cell fraction (not recorded which). These receptors originate from a male donor with ankylosing spondylitis. CDR3s include the opening cysteine and the closing phenylalanine or tryptophan. The D gene is left open where the match is weak. Clone size is given for some rows only: seen once, a few or many times, or a class if the clone is expanded.

v_call,clone_size,d_call,j_call,cdr3_length,cdr3_nt,cdr3_aa
TRBV6-1,few,TRBD2,TRBJ2-5,16,TGTGCCAGCAGTCAATGGGGACTAGCGGGAGAAGAGACCCAGTACTTC,CASSQWGLAGEETQYF
TRBV19,few,TRBD1,TRBJ2-5,14,TGTGCCAGTAGTACGGGACAGATCCAAGAGACCCAGTACTTC,CASSTGQIQETQYF
TRBV28,many,TRBD1,TRBJ2-3,16,TGTGCCAGCAGGCAACGGACAGGGAGTTCTGTAGATACGCAGTATTTT,CASRQRTGSSVDTQYF
TRBV5-1,NA,TRBD2,TRBJ2-2,17,TGCGCCAGCAGCCCCAGGGAGGGCGGGCCCAACACCGGGGAGCTGTTTTTT,CASSPREGGPNTGELFF
TRBV9,NA,NA,TRBJ2-5,15,TGTGCCAGCAGCCCCTCAGCGAGATCAAGAGAGGCCCAGTACTTC,CASSPSARSREAQYF
TRBV5-1,NA,NA,TRBJ2-2,11,TGCGCCAGCCGTGGGACCGGGGAGCTGTTTTTT,CASRGTGELFF
TRBV7-8,NA,TRBD1,TRBJ2-7,14,TGTGCCAGCAGCTTAGACACAGGGGCCTACGAGCAGTACTTC,CASSLDTGAYEQYF
TRBV29-1,many,TRBD1,TRBJ2-7,16,TGCAGCGCCGGCCCTGTGACAGGGTCCCTTAGTGGCGAGCAGTACTTC,CSAGPVTGSLSGEQYF
TRBV9,few,NA,TRBJ2-1,16,TGTGCCAGCAGCCCCCCGGGCCGAGGGGCTCCCAATGAGCAGTTCTTC,CASSPPGRGAPNEQFF
TRBV6-2/TRBV6-3,NA,TRBD2,TRBJ2-5,15,TGTGCCAGCAGTTACAGTTCCAGCGGGACGTACTCCCAGTACTTC,CASSYSSSGTYSQYF
TRBV4-1,NA,TRBD1,TRBJ1-5,16,TGCGCCAGCAGCCAAGATGAAGGGACAGCAAATCAGCCCCAGCATTTT,CASSQDEGTANQPQHF
TRBV7-6,few,NA,TRBJ1-1,13,TGTGCCAGCAGCTTATTGGCGGGGGCTCAAGCTTTCTTT,CASSLLAGAQAFF